What follows are 2 T cell receptor beta chains derived from one specimen sequenced in a study of blood T cells in healthy people across ages. Together with a sample-barcoded 5' primer, a J-beta primer mix was included in a second PCR lasting about 7 to 11 cycles. TCRdb used MiXCR to reprocess the 5' RACE reads, holding one entry per CDR3 protein. The table includes about 1.5 million distinct CDR3 sequences, approximately 43% detected once. Specimen: blood. The receptor source for this set is a young woman in good health.

This sequence joins TRBV9 and TRBJ1-1, with D possibly TRBD1 on 6 matching bases. Germline loops: CDR1 SGDLS, CDR2 YYNGEE. The CDR3 loop spans 13 amino acids. Trimming removed 3 bases at V and 8 bases at J, with 14 bases between. The CDR3 nucleotides read TGTGCCAGCAGCGGAGGGGGGGCTGGCGAAGCTTTCTTT. Protein: CASSGGGAGEAFF.

This clonotype came up a few times. The V gene is TRBV29-1, the J gene TRBJ1-2; tentative D call: TRBD1 (5 bases). V lost 4 bases and J 4 bases, leaving 13 bases between the germline ends. Per germline, CDR1 SQVTM and CDR2 ANQGSEA. The CDR3 extends over 13 amino acids. CDR3 coding DNA: TGCAGCGTTGGACAGCCCTTGGTCTATGGCTACACCTTC. Its translation: CSVGQPLVYGYTF.